This T cell receptor (beta chain) was identified in a study of control samples from healthy donors and cancer patients. This clone has just one count. The repertoire was sequenced with immunoSEQ multiplex PCR; TCRdb's copy has only in-frame clones and lacks some. The sample lists 200,000 to 250,000 clones, around 94% occurring once. V was trimmed by 3 bases and J by 4 bases, leaving 13 bases between them. The germline V gene has CDR1 KGHDR and CDR2 SFDVKD. This CDR3 region has 15 residues. V and J are TRBV24-1 and TRBJ2-3; D perhaps matches TRBD2 (6 bases). The clonotype comes from a man aged 45-60 years in good health. The sequencing sample was made of blood. The CDR3 sequence: CATSDDRGASDTQYF. In DNA, the CDR3 is TGTGCCACCAGTGATGACCGCGGGGCCTCAGATACGCAGTATTTT.